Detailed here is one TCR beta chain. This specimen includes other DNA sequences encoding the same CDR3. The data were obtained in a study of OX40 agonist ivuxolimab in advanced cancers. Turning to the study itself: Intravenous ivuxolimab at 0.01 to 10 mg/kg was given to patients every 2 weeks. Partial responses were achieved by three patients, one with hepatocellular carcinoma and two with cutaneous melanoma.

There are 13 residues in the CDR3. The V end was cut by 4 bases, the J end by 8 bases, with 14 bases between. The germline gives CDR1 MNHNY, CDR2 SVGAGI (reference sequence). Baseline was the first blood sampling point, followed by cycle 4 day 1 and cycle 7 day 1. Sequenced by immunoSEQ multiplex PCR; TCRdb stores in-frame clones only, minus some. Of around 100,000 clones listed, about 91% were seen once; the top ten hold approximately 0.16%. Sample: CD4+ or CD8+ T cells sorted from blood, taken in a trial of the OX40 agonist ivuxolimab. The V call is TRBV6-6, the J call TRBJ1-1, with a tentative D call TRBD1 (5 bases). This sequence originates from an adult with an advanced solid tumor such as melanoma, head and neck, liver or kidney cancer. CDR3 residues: CASSFQGSTEAFF. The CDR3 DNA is TGTGCCAGCAGTTTCCAGGGTAGTACGGAAGCTTTCTTT.